This TCR beta chain was recorded in a study of technical replicates of blood from four donors. The repertoire was sequenced with immunoSEQ multiplex PCR; TCRdb's copy has only in-frame clones and lacks some. The profile shows under 90,000 clones, about 94% of them singletons. The clonotype comes from a human donor in good health. The specimen was T cells isolated from PBMCs.

Written as DNA, the CDR3 is TGTGCCAGTAGTACGCTACAGGGGGCCCCCAGCATTCAGTACTTC. Protein product: CASSTLQGAPSIQYF. This rearrangement joins TRBV19 to TRBJ2-4; TRBD1 agrees at 9 bases. CDR1 is LNHDA, CDR2 SQIVND, per germline (reference sequence). After removal of 4 bases from V and 9 bases from J, the junction contained 10 bases not matched to a gene. The CDR3 length is 15 residues.